This T cell receptor (beta chain) comes out of a study of vaccination and CD4 T cells after COVID-19. On the study more broadly: At a median approximately 97 days (range 35 to 161) after diagnosis, post-COVID samples were drawn.

Germline CDR1 MNHEY, CDR2 SVGEGT. V was cut by 4 bases and J by 4 bases, with 3 bases left in between. CDR3 size: 11 residues. An Oncomine TCR Beta short-read assay was used to sequence the DNA from cultured CD4+ T cells. Cultures of CD4+ T cells served as the source for extracting genomic DNA. MiXCR, run by TCRdb on the PCR reads, gives a single entry per CDR3 protein. The table includes nearly 15,000 distinct CDR3 sequences, more than 65% detected once. About this clonotype: Its specificity is unknown.

This sample's treatment: roughly nine-day PBMC culture with coronavirus spike peptide pools or control peptides (ViraFEST assay). Study outcomes and limitations: Spike mono-reactive clones accounted for 304 of the 307 vaccine-specific clones found in convalescent patients. Among reactive clones from convalescent patients, a median about 83% appeared only post-vaccination.

The chain uses TRBV6-2 or TRBV6-3 and TRBJ2-3; no clear D gene. Source: CD4+ T cells from blood, cultured in vitro, taken after SARS-CoV-2 vaccination. This clonotype was obtained from a human donor who received a COVID-19 vaccine. The CDR3, as DNA: TGTGCCAGCAGTTTCTCAGATACGCAGTATTTT. Translation: CASSFSDTQYF.